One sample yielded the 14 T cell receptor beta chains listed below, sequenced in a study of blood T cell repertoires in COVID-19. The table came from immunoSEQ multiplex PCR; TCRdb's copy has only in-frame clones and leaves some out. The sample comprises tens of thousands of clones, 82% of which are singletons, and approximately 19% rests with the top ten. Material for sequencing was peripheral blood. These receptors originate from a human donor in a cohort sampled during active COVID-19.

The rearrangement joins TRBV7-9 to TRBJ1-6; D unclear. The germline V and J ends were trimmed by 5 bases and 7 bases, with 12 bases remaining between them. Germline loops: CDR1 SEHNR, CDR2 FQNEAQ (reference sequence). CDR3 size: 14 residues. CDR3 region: CASSRAGENSPLHF. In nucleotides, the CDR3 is TGTGCCAGCAGCAGGGCCGGGGAGAATTCACCCCTCCACTTT.

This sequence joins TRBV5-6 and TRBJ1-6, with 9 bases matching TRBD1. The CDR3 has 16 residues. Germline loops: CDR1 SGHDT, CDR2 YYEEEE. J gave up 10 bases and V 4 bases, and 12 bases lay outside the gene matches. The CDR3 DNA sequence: TGTGCCAGCAGCCTGCCGACAGGGGGTCTAGGATCACCCCTCCACTTT. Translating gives CASSLPTGGLGSPLHF. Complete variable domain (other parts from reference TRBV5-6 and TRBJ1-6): DAGVTQSPTHLIKTRGQQVTLRCSPKSGHDTVSWYQQALGQGPQFIFQYYEEEERQRGNFPDRFSGHQFPNYSSELNVNALLLGDSALYLCASSLPTGGLGSPLHFGNGTRLTVT.

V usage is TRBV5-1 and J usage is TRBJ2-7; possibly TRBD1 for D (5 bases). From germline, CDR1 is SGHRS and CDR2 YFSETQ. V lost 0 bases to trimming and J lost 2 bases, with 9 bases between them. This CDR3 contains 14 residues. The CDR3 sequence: CASSLAETAYEQYF. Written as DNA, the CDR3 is TGCGCCAGCAGCTTGGCCGAGACAGCCTACGAGCAGTACTTC.

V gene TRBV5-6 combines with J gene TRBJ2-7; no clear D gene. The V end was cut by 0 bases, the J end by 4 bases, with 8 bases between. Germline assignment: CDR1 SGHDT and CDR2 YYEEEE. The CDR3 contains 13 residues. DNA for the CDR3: TGTGCCAGCAGCTTGGGCGATTGGTACGAGCAGTACTTC. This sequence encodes CASSLGDWYEQYF.

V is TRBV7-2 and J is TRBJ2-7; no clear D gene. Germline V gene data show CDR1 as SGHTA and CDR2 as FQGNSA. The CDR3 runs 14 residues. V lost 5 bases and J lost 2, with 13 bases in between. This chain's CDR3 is CASSPRSAAYEQYF. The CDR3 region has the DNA TGTGCCAGCAGCCCACGGTCTGCCGCCTACGAGCAGTACTTC.

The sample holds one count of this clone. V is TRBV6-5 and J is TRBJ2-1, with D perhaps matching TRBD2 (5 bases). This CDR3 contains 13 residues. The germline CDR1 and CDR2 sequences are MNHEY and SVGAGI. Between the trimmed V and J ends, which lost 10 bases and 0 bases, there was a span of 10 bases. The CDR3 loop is CATGGSSYNEQFF. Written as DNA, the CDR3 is TGTGCCACTGGAGGAAGCTCCTACAATGAGCAGTTCTTC.

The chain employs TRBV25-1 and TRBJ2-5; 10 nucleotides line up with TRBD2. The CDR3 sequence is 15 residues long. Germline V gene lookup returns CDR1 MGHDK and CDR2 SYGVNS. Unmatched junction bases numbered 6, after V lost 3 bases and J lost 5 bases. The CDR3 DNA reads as TGTGCCAGCAGTGAGAACCTAGCGGGGGTGGAGACCCAGTACTTC. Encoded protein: CASSENLAGVETQYF.

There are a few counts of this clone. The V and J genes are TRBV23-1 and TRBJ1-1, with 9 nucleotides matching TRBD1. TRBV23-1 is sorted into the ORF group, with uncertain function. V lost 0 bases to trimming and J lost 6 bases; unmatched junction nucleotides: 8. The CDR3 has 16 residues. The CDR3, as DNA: TGCGCCAGCAGTCAATCTAAGCCACAGGGGGCCCCTGAAGCTTTCTTT. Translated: CASSQSKPQGAPEAFF.

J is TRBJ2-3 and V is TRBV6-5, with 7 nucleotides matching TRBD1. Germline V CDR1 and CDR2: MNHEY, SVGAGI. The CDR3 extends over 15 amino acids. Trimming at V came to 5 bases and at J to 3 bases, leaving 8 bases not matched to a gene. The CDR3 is CASSLRDRPTDTQYF. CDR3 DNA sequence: TGTGCCAGCAGTCTTAGGGACAGACCGACAGATACGCAGTATTTT.

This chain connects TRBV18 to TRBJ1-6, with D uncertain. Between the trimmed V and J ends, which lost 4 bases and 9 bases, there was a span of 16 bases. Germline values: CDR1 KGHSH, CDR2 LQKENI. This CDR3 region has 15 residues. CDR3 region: CASSRLELGGSPLHF. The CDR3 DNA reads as TGTGCCAGCTCACGATTGGAATTAGGAGGTTCACCCCTCCACTTT.

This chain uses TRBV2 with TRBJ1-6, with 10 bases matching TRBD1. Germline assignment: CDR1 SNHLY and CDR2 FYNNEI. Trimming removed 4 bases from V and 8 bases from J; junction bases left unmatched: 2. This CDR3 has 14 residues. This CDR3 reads CASSGTGGDSPLHF. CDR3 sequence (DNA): TGTGCCAGCAGTGGGACAGGGGGGGATTCACCCCTCCACTTT.

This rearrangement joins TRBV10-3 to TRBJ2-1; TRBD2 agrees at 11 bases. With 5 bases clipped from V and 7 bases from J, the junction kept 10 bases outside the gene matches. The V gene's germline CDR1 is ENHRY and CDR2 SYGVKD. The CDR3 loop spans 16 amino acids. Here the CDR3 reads CAISPQLAGDKNEQFF. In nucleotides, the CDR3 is TGTGCCATCAGTCCCCAACTAGCGGGGGATAAAAATGAGCAGTTCTTC.

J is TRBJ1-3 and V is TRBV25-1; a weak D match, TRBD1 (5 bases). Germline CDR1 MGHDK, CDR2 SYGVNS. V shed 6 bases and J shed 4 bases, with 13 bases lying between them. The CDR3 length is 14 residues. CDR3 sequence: CASSPQGSGNTIYF. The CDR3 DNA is TGTGCCAGCAGCCCCCAGGGCTCCGGAAACACCATATATTTT. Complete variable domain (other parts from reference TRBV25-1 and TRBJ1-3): EADIYQTPRYLVIGTGKKITLECSQTMGHDKMYWYQQDPGMELHLIHYSYGVNSTEKGDLSSESTVSRIRTEHFPLTLESARPSHTSQYLCASSPQGSGNTIYFGEGSWLTVV.

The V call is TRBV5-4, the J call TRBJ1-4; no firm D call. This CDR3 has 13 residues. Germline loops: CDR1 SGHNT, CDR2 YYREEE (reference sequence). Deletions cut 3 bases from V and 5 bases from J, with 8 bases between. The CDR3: CASSSENNEKLFF. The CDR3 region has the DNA TGTGCCAGCAGCTCCGAGAACAATGAAAAACTGTTTTTT.